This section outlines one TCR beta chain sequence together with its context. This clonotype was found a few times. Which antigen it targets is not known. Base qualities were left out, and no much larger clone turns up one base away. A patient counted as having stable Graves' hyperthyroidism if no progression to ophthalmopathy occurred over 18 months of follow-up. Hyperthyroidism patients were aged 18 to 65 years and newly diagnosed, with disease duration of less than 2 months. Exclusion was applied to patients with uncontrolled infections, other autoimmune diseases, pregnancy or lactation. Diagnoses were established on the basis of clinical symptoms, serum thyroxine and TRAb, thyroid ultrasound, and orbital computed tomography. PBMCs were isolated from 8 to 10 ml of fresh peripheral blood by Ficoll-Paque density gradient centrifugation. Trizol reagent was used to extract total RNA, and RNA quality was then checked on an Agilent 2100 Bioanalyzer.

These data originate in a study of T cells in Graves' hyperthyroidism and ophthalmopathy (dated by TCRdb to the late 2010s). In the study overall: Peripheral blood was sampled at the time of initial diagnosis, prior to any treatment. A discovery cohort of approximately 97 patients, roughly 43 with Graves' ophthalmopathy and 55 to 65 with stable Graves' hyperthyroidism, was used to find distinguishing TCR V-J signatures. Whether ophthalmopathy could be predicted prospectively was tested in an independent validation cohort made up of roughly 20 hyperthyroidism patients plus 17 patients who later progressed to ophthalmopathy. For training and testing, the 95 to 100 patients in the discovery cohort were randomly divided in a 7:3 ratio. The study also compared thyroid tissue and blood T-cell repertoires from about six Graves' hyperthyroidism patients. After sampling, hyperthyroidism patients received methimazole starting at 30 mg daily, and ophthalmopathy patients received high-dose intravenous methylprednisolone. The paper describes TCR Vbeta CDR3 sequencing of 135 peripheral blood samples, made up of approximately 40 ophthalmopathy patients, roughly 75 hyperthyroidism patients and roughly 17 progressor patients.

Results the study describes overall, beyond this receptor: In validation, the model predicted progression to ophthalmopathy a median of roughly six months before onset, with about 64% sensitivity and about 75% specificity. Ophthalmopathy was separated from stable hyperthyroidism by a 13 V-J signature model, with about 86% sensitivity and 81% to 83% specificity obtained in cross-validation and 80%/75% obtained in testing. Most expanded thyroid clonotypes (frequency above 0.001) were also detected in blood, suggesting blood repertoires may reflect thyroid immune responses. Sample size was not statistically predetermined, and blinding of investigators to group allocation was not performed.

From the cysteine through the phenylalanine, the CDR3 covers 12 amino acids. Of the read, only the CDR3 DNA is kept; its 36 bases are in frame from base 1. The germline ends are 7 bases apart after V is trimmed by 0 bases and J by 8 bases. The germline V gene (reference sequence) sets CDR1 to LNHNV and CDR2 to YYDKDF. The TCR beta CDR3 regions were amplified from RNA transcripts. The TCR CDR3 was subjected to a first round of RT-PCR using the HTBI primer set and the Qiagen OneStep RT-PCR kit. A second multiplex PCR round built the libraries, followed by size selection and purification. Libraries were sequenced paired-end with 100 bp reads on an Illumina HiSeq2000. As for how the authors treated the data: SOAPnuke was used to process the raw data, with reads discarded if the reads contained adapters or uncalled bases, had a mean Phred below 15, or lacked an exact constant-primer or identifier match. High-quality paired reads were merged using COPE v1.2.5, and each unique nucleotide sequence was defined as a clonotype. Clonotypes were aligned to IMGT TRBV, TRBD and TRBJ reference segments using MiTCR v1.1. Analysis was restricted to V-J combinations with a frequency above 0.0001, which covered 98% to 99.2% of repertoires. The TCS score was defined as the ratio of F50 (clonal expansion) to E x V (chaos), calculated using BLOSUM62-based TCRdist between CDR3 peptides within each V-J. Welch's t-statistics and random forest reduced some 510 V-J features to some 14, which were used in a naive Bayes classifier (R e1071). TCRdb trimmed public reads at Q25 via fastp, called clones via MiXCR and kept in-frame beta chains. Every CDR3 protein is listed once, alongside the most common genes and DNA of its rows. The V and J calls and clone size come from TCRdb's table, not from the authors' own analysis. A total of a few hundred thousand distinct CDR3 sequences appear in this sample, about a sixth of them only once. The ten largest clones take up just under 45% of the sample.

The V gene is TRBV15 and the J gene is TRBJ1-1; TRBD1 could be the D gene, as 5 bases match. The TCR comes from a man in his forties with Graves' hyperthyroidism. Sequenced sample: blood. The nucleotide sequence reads TGTGCCACCAGCAGAGACAGGGTCGAAGCTTTCTTT. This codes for CATSRDRVEAFF.